Listed here are 26 T cell receptor beta chains from one sample, sequenced in a study of CD8 T cells in Susac syndrome. Reverse transcription used about 0.45 to 1 ug RNA and random hexamers. TCRdb re-derived calls from the immunoSEQ multiplex PCR reads in MiXCR, one entry per CDR3 protein. In the table there are 120,000 to 150,000 distinct CDR3 sequences, roughly 94% of which are singletons. The specimen sequenced was CD4+ T cells from PBMCs. The receptors originated from a human donor in good health.

The rearrangement links TRBV27 to TRBJ2-7; 8 bases map to TRBD1. This CDR3 comprises 13 residues. Germline V gene data show CDR1 as MNHEY and CDR2 as SMNVEV (reference sequence). V shed 5 bases, J shed 9 bases, and the junction held 9 bases outside the gene matches. The CDR3 DNA sequence: TGTGCCAGCAGTGACAGGGGAAGGATTCGGCAGTACTTC. Encoded protein: CASSDRGRIRQYF.

The genes are TRBV27 and TRBJ2-7; 9 bases are a match to TRBD1. Trimming removed 6 bases from V and 2 bases from J; junction bases left unmatched: 11. Germline CDR1 MNHEY, CDR2 SMNVEV (reference sequence). The CDR3 extends over 16 amino acids. CDR3 coding DNA: TGTGCCAGCAGGCTAGGGACAGGGAAGTCCCCCTACGAGCAGTACTTC. It translates to CASRLGTGKSPYEQYF.

V and J are TRBV7-3 and TRBJ2-5; no firm D call. Germline CDR1 reads SGHTA; CDR2 reads FQGTGA. This CDR3 region has 13 residues. Trimming removed 1 base at V and 4 bases at J, with 7 bases between. This CDR3 is CASSLIPGETQYF. The CDR3 DNA reads TGTGCCAGCAGCTTAATTCCAGGAGAGACCCAGTACTTC. Full variable domain (rest looked up from reference TRBV7-3 and TRBJ2-5): GAGVSQTPSNKVTEKGKYVELRCDPISGHTALYWYRQSLGQGPEFLIYFQGTGAADDSGLPNDRFFAVRPEGSVSTLKIQRTERGDSAVYLCASSLIPGETQYFGPGTRLLVL.

The V gene is TRBV27, the J gene TRBJ2-4, with a tentative D call TRBD2 (7 bases). CDR3 length: 16 amino acids. V lost 5 bases to trimming and J lost 3 bases, with 17 bases between them. The germline CDR1 and CDR2 sequences are MNHEY and SMNVEV (reference sequence). CDR3 residues: CASSPSGGLVKNIQYF. The CDR3 DNA sequence: TGTGCCAGCAGTCCGTCCGGGGGGCTGGTCAAAAACATTCAGTACTTC.

CDR3 protein: CASSAGLANTDTQYF. DNA of the CDR3: TGTGCCAGCAGCGCGGGACTAGCGAACACAGATACGCAGTATTTT. The rearrangement links TRBV6-6 to TRBJ2-3; 10 nucleotides align to TRBD2. The germline CDR1 and CDR2 sequences are MNHNY and SVGAGI (reference sequence). V lost 6 bases, J lost 2 bases, and 5 bases stayed unmatched. The CDR3 is 15 residues long.

The chain joins TRBV7-2 to TRBJ2-1; 10 bases align to TRBD2. Losses at the gene ends were 6 bases for V and 9 bases for J; bases not matched to a gene: 14. From germline, CDR1 is SGHTA and CDR2 FQGNSA. This CDR3 region has 16 residues. As DNA, the CDR3 is TGTGCCAGCAGTATTGGGGGTAGCGGGAGGCTAGGTGAGCAGTTCTTC. It encodes CASSIGGSGRLGEQFF.

The chain links TRBV2 to TRBJ2-1; 7 bases are a match to TRBD2. V gave up 6 bases and J gave up 0 bases; unmatched junction bases: 8. Germline lookup yields CDR1 SNHLY and CDR2 FYNNEI. The CDR3 sequence is 16 residues long. CDR3 DNA sequence: TGTGCCAGCAGGACCGCGGGAGACCTCTCCTACAATGAGCAGTTCTTC. Its translation: CASRTAGDLSYNEQFF. The complete variable domain, with remaining parts taken from reference TRBV2 and TRBJ2-1, reads EPEVTQTPSHQVTQMGQEVILRCVPISNHLYFYWYRQILGQKVEFLVSFYNNEISEKSEIFDDQFSVERPDGSNFTLKIRSTKLEDSAMYFCASRTAGDLSYNEQFFGPGTRLTVL.

The gene calls are TRBV6-2 or TRBV6-3 and TRBJ2-1; TRBD2 matches at 11 bases. This CDR3 comprises 16 residues. Germline V gene sequence: CDR1 MNHEY, CDR2 SVGEGT. The ends lost 4 bases at V and 4 bases at J; junction bases unmatched: 6. The CDR3 reads CASSSILAGEYNEQFF. CDR3 sequence (DNA): TGTGCCAGCAGTTCCATACTAGCGGGGGAGTACAATGAGCAGTTCTTC.

The chain carries TRBV5-6 and TRBJ2-7; D unresolved. This CDR3 comprises 14 residues. Germline V gives CDR1 SGHDT, CDR2 YYEEEE. Trimming removed 2 bases at V and 2 bases at J, with 11 bases between. As DNA, the CDR3 is TGTGCCAGCAGCTTAGGACCCGCTGCCTACGAGCAGTACTTC. Its translation is CASSLGPAAYEQYF.

The chain links TRBV6-5 to TRBJ1-2; D is possibly TRBD1 (5 bases). Germline V gives CDR1 MNHEY, CDR2 SVGAGI. The V gene lost 6 bases and the J gene lost 4 bases, with 12 bases spanning the gap. This CDR3 comprises 13 residues. The CDR3 DNA is TGTGCCAGCAGACAGACAGCCAGCTATGGCTACACCTTC. It specifies CASRQTASYGYTF.

The chain couples TRBV4-2 to TRBJ2-1; tentatively, D is TRBD1 or TRBD2 (5 bases each). Trimming removed 3 bases at V and 2 bases at J, with 11 bases between. This CDR3 has 15 amino acids. CDR1 is LGHNA, CDR2 YNFKEQ, per germline. The CDR3 region has the DNA TGTGCCAGCAGCCAGGAGGCAGGGCCCTACAATGAGCAGTTCTTC. Translated: CASSQEAGPYNEQFF.

V gene TRBV4-1 combines with J gene TRBJ2-1; TRBD1 is a possible D gene (5 bases). The CDR3 extends over 17 amino acids. Germline loops: CDR1 MGHRA, CDR2 YSYEKL. V lost 1 base, J lost 4 bases, and 17 bases lay in between. The CDR3 sequence: CASSQVMIGRAYNEQFF. In nucleotides, the CDR3 is TGCGCCAGCAGCCAAGTCATGATAGGCAGGGCTTACAATGAGCAGTTCTTC.

The chain has TRBV6-6 and TRBJ1-3; no reliable D call. V was clipped by 2 bases and J by 2 bases, with 7 bases between them. The CDR3 is 14 amino acids. The germline V gene encodes CDR1 MNHNY and CDR2 SVGAGI (reference sequence). The CDR3 is CASSYGSTGNTIYF. The CDR3 DNA reads as TGTGCCAGCAGTTACGGGTCAACTGGAAACACCATATATTTT.

This rearrangement joins TRBV5-1 to TRBJ2-1; D is perhaps TRBD1 (6 bases). The V and J ends lost 1 base and 1 base respectively, with 18 bases between them. This CDR3 is built from 18 residues. CDR1 and CDR2 (germline): SGHRS, YFSETQ. The CDR3 protein is CASSLRAAHRGSYNEQFF. CDR3 nucleotide sequence: TGCGCCAGCAGCTTGAGGGCAGCCCATAGGGGGTCCTACAATGAGCAGTTCTTC.

The chain uses TRBV29-1 and TRBJ2-5; D might be TRBD2 (5 bases). Trimming cost V 3 bases and J 6 bases, with 11 bases left between them. Germline CDR1 reads SQVTM; CDR2 reads ANQGSEA. The CDR3 is 12 amino acids. CDR3 DNA sequence: TGCAGCGTTGATGGAGGTTCGAAGACCCAGTACTTC. Amino acid sequence: CSVDGGSKTQYF.

The chain joins TRBV29-1 to TRBJ2-1; 15 bases line up with TRBD2. The length of the CDR3 is 16 residues. CDR1 and CDR2 (germline): SQVTM, ANQGSEA. Trimming at V came to 3 bases and at J to 2 bases, leaving 2 bases not matched to a gene. The CDR3 loop reads CSVEGLAGGPYNEQFF. The CDR3, as DNA: TGCAGCGTTGAGGGACTAGCGGGAGGACCCTACAATGAGCAGTTCTTC.

This chain's CDR3 is CASSQPSSTDTQYF. The CDR3 DNA follows: TGTGCCAGCAGCCAACCCTCGAGCACAGATACGCAGTATTTT. The rearrangement uses TRBV16 and TRBJ2-3, with unresolved D. In germline, CDR1 is KGHSY, CDR2 FQNENV. This CDR3 spans 14 amino acids. Trimming took off 2 bases at V and 0 bases at J, with 6 bases between the two ends.

The V and J genes are TRBV2 and TRBJ1-4, with D hard to call. Germline-derived CDR1 and CDR2 are SNHLY and FYNNEI. This CDR3 contains 15 residues. Trimming cost V 6 bases and J 0 bases, with 11 bases left between them. The CDR3 nucleotides read TGTGCCAGCAGAAAAGAATCAGCAACTAATGAAAAACTGTTTTTT. This sequence encodes CASRKESATNEKLFF.

This chain links TRBV7-9 with TRBJ2-6; weak D call: TRBD1 (5 bases). There are 19 residues in the CDR3. With 3 bases removed from V and 0 bases from J, the gap between germline ends came to 18 bases. Per germline, CDR1 SEHNR and CDR2 FQNEAQ (reference sequence). The CDR3 coding sequence is TGTGCCAGCAGCTTTTTGGGGCAACCTACACTCTCTGGGGCCAACGTCCTGACTTTC. Its protein product is CASSFLGQPTLSGANVLTF. Filled out from reference TRBV7-9 and TRBJ2-6, the complete variable domain reads DTGVSQNPRHKITKRGQNVTFRCDPISEHNRLYWYRQTLGQGPEFLTYFQNEAQLEKSRLLSDRFSAERPKGSFSTLEIQRTEQGDSAMYLCASSFLGQPTLSGANVLTFGAGSRLTVL.

The V gene is TRBV7-8, the J gene TRBJ2-7, with D perhaps matching TRBD2 (6 bases). V lost 10 bases to trimming and J lost 1 base, with 17 bases between them. Germline V gene sequence: CDR1 SGHVS, CDR2 FQNEAQ. The length of the CDR3 is 14 residues. The CDR3 spells CATSWMAGSYEQYF. For the CDR3, the DNA is TGTGCCACCTCGTGGATGGCGGGATCCTACGAGCAGTACTTC.

The chain recombines TRBV5-4 with TRBJ2-7; TRBD2 agrees at 10 bases. Germline CDR1 is SGHNT and CDR2 is YYREEE (reference sequence). V shed 4 bases and J 8 bases; nucleotides not matched to a gene: 15. CDR3 length: 16 residues. The CDR3 coding sequence is TGTGCCAGCAGCCCAACAGCGGGAGGGCCCTCCGCTAAGCAGTACTTC. The encoded protein is CASSPTAGGPSAKQYF.

In DNA form, the CDR3 reads TGTGCCACCAGTGACACGAGGGACAGGGGGCGCGGGACCCAGTACTTC. Its translation is CATSDTRDRGRGTQYF. The chain combines TRBV24-1 with TRBJ2-5, with 12 bases aligning to TRBD1. V was clipped by 4 bases and J by 7 bases; unmatched bases: 9. The CDR3 loop spans 16 amino acids. Looked up from germline, CDR1 is KGHDR and CDR2 is SFDVKD.

The rearrangement uses TRBV5-4 and TRBJ1-1; TRBD1 aligns across 7 bases. The CDR3 runs 15 residues. V was pared by 3 bases and J by 4 bases, with 9 bases of the junction left unmatched. Germline-derived CDR1 and CDR2 are SGHNT and YYREEE (reference sequence). The CDR3 protein is CASSWTRGKATEAFF. CDR3 bases: TGTGCCAGCAGCTGGACCAGGGGGAAGGCCACTGAAGCTTTCTTT. The full variable domain, with the rest looked up from reference TRBV5-4 and TRBJ1-1, is ETGVTQSPTHLIKTRGQQVTLRCSSQSGHNTVSWYQQALGQGPQFIFQYYREEENGRGNFPPRFSGLQFPNYSSELNVNALELDDSALYLCASSWTRGKATEAFFGQGTRLTVV.

The CDR3 nucleotides read TGTGCCAGCTCACCACAGGGGGCCCACGAGCAGTACTTC. Protein: CASSPQGAHEQYF. The chain carries TRBV18 and TRBJ2-7; 7 positions match TRBD1. The CDR3 loop spans 13 amino acids. V dropped 1 base and J dropped 5; count of bases not matched to a gene: 2. Germline loops: CDR1 KGHSH, CDR2 LQKENI.

The chain recombines TRBV29-1 with TRBJ2-2; a weak D match, TRBD1 (5 bases). With 5 bases removed from V and 8 bases from J, the gap between germline ends came to 12 bases. The CDR3 loop spans 12 amino acids. Germline lookup yields CDR1 SQVTM and CDR2 ANQGSEA. The CDR3 nucleotides are TGCAGCGTTTCCCAGGGAAGGGGGGAGCTGTTTTTT. It encodes CSVSQGRGELFF.

This sequence joins TRBV30 and TRBJ1-4, with TRBD1 matching 9 bases. The CDR3 consists of 15 residues. Germline trimming cut 0 bases from V and 6 bases from J; bases unmatched to any gene: 5. Germline CDR1 is GTSNPN and CDR2 is SVGIG (reference sequence). Written as DNA, the CDR3 is TGTGCCTGGAGTGTGAACAGGGGGCGGGATGAAAAACTGTTTTTT. Translation: CAWSVNRGRDEKLFF.